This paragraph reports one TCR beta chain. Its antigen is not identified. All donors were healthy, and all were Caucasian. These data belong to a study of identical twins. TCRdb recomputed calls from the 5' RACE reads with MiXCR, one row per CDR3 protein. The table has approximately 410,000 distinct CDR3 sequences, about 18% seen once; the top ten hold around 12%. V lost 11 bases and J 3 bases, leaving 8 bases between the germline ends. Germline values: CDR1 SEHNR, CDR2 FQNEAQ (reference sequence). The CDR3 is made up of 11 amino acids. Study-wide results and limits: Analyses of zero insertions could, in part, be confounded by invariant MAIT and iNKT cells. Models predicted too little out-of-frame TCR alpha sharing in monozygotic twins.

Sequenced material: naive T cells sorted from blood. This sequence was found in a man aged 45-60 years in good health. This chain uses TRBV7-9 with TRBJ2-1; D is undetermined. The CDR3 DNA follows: TGTGCCCAGCCCGGCTACAATGAGCAGTTCTTC. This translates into CAQPGYNEQFF.